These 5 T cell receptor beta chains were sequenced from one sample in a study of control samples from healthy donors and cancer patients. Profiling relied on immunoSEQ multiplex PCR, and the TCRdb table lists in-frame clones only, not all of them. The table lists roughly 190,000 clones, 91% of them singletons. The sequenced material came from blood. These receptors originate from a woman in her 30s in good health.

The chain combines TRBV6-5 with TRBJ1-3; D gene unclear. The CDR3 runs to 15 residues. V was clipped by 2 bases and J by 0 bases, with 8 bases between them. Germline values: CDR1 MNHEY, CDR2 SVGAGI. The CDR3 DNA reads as TGTGCCAGCAGTTACGGAGACATCTCTGGAAACACCATATATTTT. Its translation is CASSYGDISGNTIYF.

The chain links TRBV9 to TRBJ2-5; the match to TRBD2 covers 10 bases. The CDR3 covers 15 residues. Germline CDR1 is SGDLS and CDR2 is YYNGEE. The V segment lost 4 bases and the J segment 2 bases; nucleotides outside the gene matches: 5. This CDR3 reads CASSPSGGDQETQYF. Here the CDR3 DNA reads TGTGCCAGCAGCCCTAGCGGGGGTGATCAAGAGACCCAGTACTTC.

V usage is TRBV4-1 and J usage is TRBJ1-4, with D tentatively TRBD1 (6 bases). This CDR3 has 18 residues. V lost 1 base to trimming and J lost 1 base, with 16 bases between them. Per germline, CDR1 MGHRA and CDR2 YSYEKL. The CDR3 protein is CASSQGRGRMITNEKLFF. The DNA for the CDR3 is TGCGCCAGCAGCCAAGGGCGGGGGCGCATGATAACTAATGAAAAACTGTTTTTT.

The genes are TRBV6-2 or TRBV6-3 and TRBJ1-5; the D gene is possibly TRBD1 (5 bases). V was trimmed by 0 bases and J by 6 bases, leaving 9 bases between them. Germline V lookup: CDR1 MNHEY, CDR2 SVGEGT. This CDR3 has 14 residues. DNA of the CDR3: TGTGCCAGCAGTTACTCGAGACAGCCTCAGCCCCAGCATTTT. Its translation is CASSYSRQPQPQHF.

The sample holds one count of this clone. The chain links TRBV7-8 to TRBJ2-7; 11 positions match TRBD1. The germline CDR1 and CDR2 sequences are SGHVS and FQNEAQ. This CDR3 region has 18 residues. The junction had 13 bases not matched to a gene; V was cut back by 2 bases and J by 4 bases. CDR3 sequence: CASSLFPPRTGGFYEQYF. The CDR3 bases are TGTGCCAGCAGCTTATTTCCCCCACGGACAGGGGGCTTTTACGAGCAGTACTTC.